One and the same sample provided the 14 T cell receptor beta chains below, sequenced in a study of blood T cell repertoires in COVID-19. Clones were read by immunoSEQ multiplex PCR, and TCRdb kept only the in-frame ones, dropping some. The table includes 250,000 to 300,000 clones, under 90% detected once. Sequenced sample: PBMCs or T cells enriched from blood (not recorded which). These receptors all stem from a man between 18 and 29 years old who had recovered from COVID-19.

The V gene is TRBV30, the J gene TRBJ1-4; D uncertain. Germline CDR1 reads GTSNPN; CDR2 reads SVGIG (reference sequence). The CDR3 runs 13 residues. The V and J ends lost 2 bases and 8 bases respectively, with 12 bases between them. In DNA, the CDR3 is TGTGCCTGGAGTCCCGGGGATTGGGAAAAACTGTTTTTT. Its translation: CAWSPGDWEKLFF.

This clone was observed once. V gene TRBV3-1 (or the pseudogene TRBV3-2) combines with J gene TRBJ2-1; 9 nucleotides match TRBD2. V shed 0 bases and J 7 bases; nucleotides not matched to a gene: 4. Germline assignment: CDR1 LGHDT and CDR2 YNNKEL (reference sequence). This CDR3 spans 15 amino acids. The CDR3 DNA reads as TGTGCCAGCAGCCAAGAGGCGACTAGCGGAAATGAGCAGTTCTTC. As protein: CASSQEATSGNEQFF.

The V call is TRBV7-9, the J call TRBJ2-6, with 7 positions matching TRBD2. Trimming took 7 bases from V and 2 from J; bases not matched to a gene: 17. The CDR3 extends over 19 amino acids. The germline CDR1 and CDR2 sequences are SEHNR and FQNEAQ (reference sequence). The DNA for the CDR3 is TGTGCCAGCACCATTCGGCGGGAGAAATATGCGGCTGGGGCCAACGTCCTGACTTTC. As protein: CASTIRREKYAAGANVLTF.

The chain employs TRBV2 and TRBJ2-7, with TRBD1 matching over 9 bases. This CDR3 comprises 13 residues. Looked up from germline, CDR1 is SNHLY and CDR2 is FYNNEI. V lost 6 bases, J lost 6 bases, and 6 bases stayed unmatched. The CDR3 bases are TGTGCCAGCAGGTCACAGGGGGCAGGCGAGCAGTACTTC. Translated: CASRSQGAGEQYF. Full variable domain (remainder filled in from reference TRBV2 and TRBJ2-7): EPEVTQTPSHQVTQMGQEVILRCVPISNHLYFYWYRQILGQKVEFLVSFYNNEISEKSEIFDDQFSVERPDGSNFTLKIRSTKLEDSAMYFCASRSQGAGEQYFGPGTRLTVT.

The chain combines TRBV7-2 with TRBJ2-7; TRBD1 is a possible D gene (7 bases). This CDR3 spans 15 amino acids. Germline V gene sequence: CDR1 SGHTA, CDR2 FQGNSA. V gave up 3 bases and J gave up 2 bases, with 14 bases separating them. CDR3 amino acids: CASSLMTRGAYEQYF. CDR3 bases: TGTGCCAGCAGCTTGATGACCAGGGGGGCCTACGAGCAGTACTTC.

The chain is built from TRBV16 and TRBJ1-3, with D possibly TRBD1 on 6 matching bases. This CDR3 comprises 14 residues. CDR1 is KGHSY, CDR2 FQNENV, per germline. Trimming cost V 4 bases and J 7 bases, with 14 bases left between them. The CDR3 protein is CASSRGQALNTIYF. DNA of the CDR3: TGTGCCAGCAGCCGGGGGCAGGCCCTGAACACCATATATTTT.

This clone was observed a handful of times. The chain is built from TRBV18 and TRBJ2-1; weak D call: TRBD2 (6 bases). The CDR3 has 18 amino acids. Per the germline V gene, CDR1 is KGHSH and CDR2 is LQKENI. Trimming took 0 bases from V and 2 from J, leaving 17 bases between them. The CDR3 region is CASSPPSLREAPYNEQFF. CDR3 in DNA: TGTGCCAGCTCACCACCATCACTTAGGGAGGCCCCCTACAATGAGCAGTTCTTC.

The chain employs TRBV4-1 and TRBJ2-7, with D unclear. This CDR3 is built from 17 residues. The germline V gene encodes CDR1 MGHRA and CDR2 YSYEKL. V was pared by 1 base and J by 4 bases, with 20 bases between. This CDR3 is CASSQVESRVSAYEQYF. The CDR3 DNA reads TGCGCCAGCAGCCAAGTGGAGTCCAGAGTATCGGCATACGAGCAGTACTTC.

The chain recombines TRBV10-3 with TRBJ1-1; D is possibly TRBD1 (6 bases). There are 16 residues in the CDR3. Between the trimmed V and J ends, which lost 6 bases and 0 bases, there was a span of 17 bases. Germline V CDR1 and CDR2: ENHRY, SYGVKD. CDR3: CAIRGKTDSLNTEAFF. In DNA form, the CDR3 reads TGTGCCATCAGGGGGAAGACGGACAGCTTGAACACTGAAGCTTTCTTT.

J is TRBJ2-5 and V is TRBV24-1, with no clear D. CDR1 KGHDR and CDR2 SFDVKD come from the germline V gene. Trimming left V 3 bases short and J 4 bases short, with 8 bases between. CDR3 size: 13 residues. DNA for the CDR3: TGTGCCACCAGTGATAGCCACGCAGAGACCCAGTACTTC. This sequence encodes CATSDSHAETQYF.

The chain joins TRBV4-1 to TRBJ2-5; D perhaps matches TRBD2 (5 bases). Trimming took off 0 bases at V and 2 bases at J, with 7 bases between the two ends. Germline V lookup: CDR1 MGHRA, CDR2 YSYEKL. The length of the CDR3 is 14 residues. The CDR3 nucleotides are TGCGCCAGCAGCCAAGAGAGGACTCAAGAGACCCAGTACTTC. Translating it yields CASSQERTQETQYF.

The chain links TRBV6-6 to TRBJ1-1; 9 bases line up with TRBD1. The CDR3 runs 14 residues. Germline loops: CDR1 MNHNY, CDR2 SVGAGI (reference sequence). J gave up 1 base and V 6 bases, and 3 bases lay outside the gene matches. As DNA, the CDR3 is TGTGCCAGCAGGGACAGGGGAGGGAACACTGAAGCTTTCTTT. Amino acid sequence: CASRDRGGNTEAFF.

V usage is TRBV13 and J usage is TRBJ1-1; D not resolved. The CDR3 runs 16 residues. V gave up 0 bases and J gave up 6 bases, with 17 bases separating them. The V gene's germline CDR1 is PRHDT and CDR2 FYEKMQ (reference sequence). The CDR3 region has the DNA TGTGCCAGCAGCTTAGGCCCCGGACTAGGTTACCCTGAAGCTTTCTTT. It codes for CASSLGPGLGYPEAFF.

Details on this clone: Other DNA sequences in the sample encode the same CDR3. This chain links TRBV27 with TRBJ2-7; D is uncertain. The V end lost 2 bases, the J end lost 1 base, and 6 bases lay between the germline ends. This CDR3 spans 13 amino acids. Germline-derived CDR1 and CDR2 are MNHEY and SMNVEV (reference sequence). Written as DNA, the CDR3 is TGTGCCAGCAGTTTAACTTCGTCCTACGAGCAGTACTTC. Protein sequence: CASSLTSSYEQYF.